This T cell receptor beta chain appears in the sequencing data of a study of T cell responses to AZD1222 COVID-19 vaccine. Study observations and caveats: Repertoire sampling was restricted to post-peak T cell response timepoints. Regions left unmutated in variants are reportedly the target of nearly half of spike-specific TCRs.

The ends were cut back, 10 bases at V and 3 bases at J, with 15 bases in the middle. The CDR3 is made up of 13 amino acids. Germline V CDR1 and CDR2: ENHRY, SYGVKD. With regard to this clone: Its antigen remains unknown.

Sequencing used immunoSEQ multiplex PCR; TCRdb keeps in-frame clones, though not all of them. The table lists about 140,000 clones, 90% to 95% of them singletons, with more than 10% in the top ten. The rearrangement joins TRBV10-3 to TRBJ1-2, with TRBD1 as a possible D gene (5 bases). The clonotype comes from an adult who had recovered from COVID-19. This specimen consisted of peripheral blood, obtained after recovery from COVID-19. The CDR3 region has the DNA TGTGCCACCTGGGACGAATCCTACTATGGCTACACCTTC. It codes for CATWDESYYGYTF.